This record concerns one T cell receptor beta chain sequence. The data originate from a study of radiation and T cells in renal cell carcinoma. Generated by immunoSEQ multiplex PCR, the TCRdb table keeps only in-frame clones and is missing some. The sample lists roughly 100,000 clones, 86% occurring once. Time point described: baseline pretreatment blood. Noted treatment: 15 Gy SBRT to primary tumor, nephrectomy 4 weeks later. Sample: blood, taken from a patient whose treatment included radiotherapy and nephrectomy. The TCR was taken from a man aged 50 to 59 with renal cell carcinoma.

This CDR3 reads CASSLVVSADEQYF. The DNA of the CDR3 is TGTGCCAGCAGCTTGGTTGTTAGTGCAGACGAGCAGTACTTC. The chain uses TRBV5-5 and TRBJ2-7; D not resolved. Trimming left V 0 bases short and J 5 bases short, with 12 bases between. The CDR3 covers 14 residues. CDR1 SGHKS and CDR2 YYEKEE come from the germline V gene (reference sequence).